This is a list of T cell receptor beta chains from one sample in a study of blood T cell repertoires in COVID-19. Some clones are missing from TCRdb's copy, which holds only in-frame ones; the method was immunoSEQ multiplex PCR. The repertoire holds 300,000 or so clones, with more than 80% as singletons. Sequenced: peripheral blood. The receptors shown here come from a man between 18 and 29 years old who had recovered from COVID-19. Each CDR3 is given with its conserved first and last residue. The D gene is left open where the match is weak. Clone size, where shown, is once, few, many, or a class for clones that have expanded.

v_gene: TRBV5-4; abundance: NA; d_gene: NA; j_gene: TRBJ2-7; CDR3aa: CASSLGVPSGEQYF; CDR3nt: TGTGCCAGCAGCTTGGGGGTTCCTAGTGGAGAGCAGTACTTC
v_gene: TRBV7-2; abundance: NA; d_gene: NA; j_gene: TRBJ1-5; CDR3aa: CASSQGGNQPQHF; CDR3nt: TGTGCCAGCAGCCAAGGGGGAAATCAGCCCCAGCATTTT
v_gene: TRBV5-1; abundance: NA; d_gene: TRBD1; j_gene: TRBJ1-1; CDR3aa: CASKGQGDTEAFF; CDR3nt: TGCGCCAGCAAGGGACAGGGGGACACTGAAGCTTTCTTT
v_gene: TRBV7-2; abundance: NA; d_gene: NA; j_gene: TRBJ1-1; CDR3aa: CASSLGTLVEGEAFF; CDR3nt: TGTGCCAGCAGCTTAGGAACGTTGGTCGAGGGTGAAGCTTTCTTT
v_gene: TRBV27; abundance: NA; d_gene: NA; j_gene: TRBJ2-7; CDR3aa: CATQGWKGRYEQYF; CDR3nt: TGTGCCACCCAAGGCTGGAAGGGGAGGTACGAGCAGTACTTC
v_gene: TRBV5-4; abundance: NA; d_gene: TRBD1; j_gene: TRBJ2-3; CDR3aa: CASSLWTGFDTQYF; CDR3nt: TGTGCCAGCAGCCTTTGGACAGGGTTCGATACGCAGTATTTT
v_gene: TRBV30; abundance: NA; d_gene: TRBD1; j_gene: TRBJ2-7; CDR3aa: CAWSVPYRGEQYF; CDR3nt: TGTGCCTGGAGTGTCCCTTACAGGGGCGAGCAGTACTTC
v_gene: TRBV27; abundance: NA; d_gene: NA; j_gene: TRBJ2-2; CDR3aa: CASSSPGLNTGELFF; CDR3nt: TGTGCCAGCAGTTCCCCAGGCCTTAACACCGGGGAGCTGTTTTTT
v_gene: TRBV7-9; abundance: NA; d_gene: TRBD2; j_gene: TRBJ2-1; CDR3aa: CASSPPVAGLSVEYNEQFF; CDR3nt: TGTGCCAGCAGCCCTCCAGTAGCGGGACTATCCGTAGAATACAATGAGCAGTTCTTC
v_gene: TRBV11-3; abundance: NA; d_gene: TRBD2; j_gene: TRBJ2-2; CDR3aa: CASSPSGTSPGELFF; CDR3nt: TGTGCCAGCAGCCCCTCCGGGACTAGCCCCGGGGAGCTGTTTTTT
v_gene: TRBV18; abundance: once; d_gene: NA; j_gene: TRBJ1-4; CDR3aa: CASSPVGEKLFF; CDR3nt: TGTGCCAGCTCACCTGTCGGTGAAAAACTGTTTTTT
v_gene: TRBV7-8; abundance: NA; d_gene: TRBD2; j_gene: TRBJ2-1; CDR3aa: CASSLVTSGIPGEQFF; CDR3nt: TGTGCCAGCAGCTTAGTCACTAGCGGGATACCAGGTGAGCAGTTCTTC
v_gene: TRBV9; abundance: NA; d_gene: TRBD2; j_gene: TRBJ2-3; CDR3aa: CASSATSGSTDTQYF; CDR3nt: TGTGCCAGCAGCGCGACTAGCGGGAGCACAGATACGCAGTATTTT
v_gene: TRBV29-1; abundance: NA; d_gene: NA; j_gene: TRBJ2-7; CDR3aa: CSVGEGGTIDEQYF; CDR3nt: TGCAGCGTTGGAGAGGGTGGGACAATCGACGAGCAGTACTTC
v_gene: TRBV9; abundance: NA; d_gene: TRBD2; j_gene: TRBJ2-1; CDR3aa: CASSVGLAGVIHEQFF; CDR3nt: TGTGCCAGCAGCGTAGGGCTAGCGGGAGTGATTCATGAGCAGTTCTTC
v_gene: TRBV9; abundance: NA; d_gene: TRBD1; j_gene: TRBJ1-1; CDR3aa: CASSVGRGSEAFF; CDR3nt: TGTGCCAGCAGCGTAGGCAGGGGGTCTGAAGCTTTCTTT
v_gene: TRBV19; abundance: NA; d_gene: NA; j_gene: TRBJ1-1; CDR3aa: CASSVISAGYTEAFF; CDR3nt: TGTGCCAGTAGTGTGATCTCGGCGGGTTACACTGAAGCTTTCTTT
v_gene: TRBV9; abundance: NA; d_gene: NA; j_gene: TRBJ1-2; CDR3aa: CASSVGLGLYYGYTF; CDR3nt: TGTGCCAGCAGCGTTGGGTTGGGCTTGTACTATGGCTACACCTTC
v_gene: TRBV29-1; abundance: once; d_gene: NA; j_gene: TRBJ1-1; CDR3aa: CSVNRGRPNTEAFF; CDR3nt: TGCAGCGTCAATAGAGGCAGACCTAACACTGAAGCTTTCTTT
v_gene: TRBV5-6; abundance: NA; d_gene: NA; j_gene: TRBJ1-6; CDR3aa: CASSFGLVQGNSPLHF; CDR3nt: TGTGCCAGCAGCTTCGGATTGGTGCAGGGGAATTCACCCCTCCACTTT
v_gene: TRBV15; abundance: NA; d_gene: NA; j_gene: TRBJ2-3; CDR3aa: CAVAQGFTDTQYF; CDR3nt: TGTGCCGTTGCCCAGGGGTTCACAGATACGCAGTATTTT
v_gene: TRBV4-3; abundance: NA; d_gene: NA; j_gene: TRBJ2-7; CDR3aa: CASSQDLIGSYEQYF; CDR3nt: TGCGCCAGCAGCCAAGATTTGATAGGGAGCTACGAGCAGTACTTC
v_gene: TRBV6-1; abundance: once; d_gene: NA; j_gene: TRBJ2-7; CDR3aa: CASSEEAGTPYEQYF; CDR3nt: TGTGCCAGCAGTGAAGAAGCCGGGACTCCCTACGAGCAGTACTTC
v_gene: TRBV9; abundance: NA; d_gene: NA; j_gene: TRBJ1-1; CDR3aa: CASSVITNTEAFF; CDR3nt: TGTGCCAGCAGCGTTATAACAAACACTGAAGCTTTCTTT